Sequencing of this T cell receptor (beta chain) was carried out in a study of identical twins' blood T cells. Study summary: Approximately 50 million reads came from roughly 12 libraries, six alpha, six beta.

Only a few counts were recorded for this clonotype. What it recognizes is unknown. TCRdb redid the calling of the 5' RACE reads with MiXCR, one entry per CDR3 protein. The sample holds 350,000 to 450,000 distinct CDR3 sequences, about 28% seen once. With V trimmed by 5 bases and J by 3 bases, 7 bases remained unmatched. The length of the CDR3 is 15 residues. Germline V gives CDR1 PRHDT, CDR2 FYEKMQ (reference sequence). Study findings and constraints: Twins shared more top CDR3 clonotypes than unrelated donors did.

The sequencing input was PBMCs. The J gene is TRBJ2-1, the V gene TRBV13; 7 bases align to TRBD1. This TCR came from a woman between 18 and 55 years old in good health. The CDR3, as DNA: TGTGCCAGCAGCCCGAGGACAGGAGACTACAATGAGCAGTTCTTC. This sequence encodes CASSPRTGDYNEQFF.